The T cell receptor beta chain described here comes from a study of blood T cell repertoires in COVID-19. About the research overall: Donors in the United States, Italy and Spain gave samples during acute or convalescent COVID-19.

Germline V gene sequence: CDR1 SGHAT, CDR2 FQNNGV. The V segment lost 0 bases and the J segment 4 bases; nucleotides outside the gene matches: 4. The CDR3 spans 15 residues. Clones were sequenced by immunoSEQ multiplex PCR, and TCRdb holds only the in-frame ones, with some missing. The sample has 70,000 to 95,000 clones, 86% seen once; the top ten hold 25%. This TCR was sampled from a human donor in a cohort sampled during active COVID-19. This chain connects TRBV11-2 to TRBJ2-7; 9 bases are a match to TRBD2. The sample comprised peripheral blood. In DNA, the CDR3 is TGTGCCAGCAGCTTAGATGGGAGCGGGAGGTACGAGCAGTACTTC. Translated: CASSLDGSGRYEQYF.